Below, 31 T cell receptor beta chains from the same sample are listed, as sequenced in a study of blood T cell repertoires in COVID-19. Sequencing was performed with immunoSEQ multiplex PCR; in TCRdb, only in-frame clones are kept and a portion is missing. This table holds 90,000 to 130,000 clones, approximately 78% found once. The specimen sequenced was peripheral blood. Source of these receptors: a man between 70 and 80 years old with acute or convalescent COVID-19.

The CDR3 bases are TGTGCCAGAAGCTTGCTATCGCTAGCGGGAGGGTTAGTGTACGAGCAGTACTTC. Translated: CARSLLSLAGGLVYEQYF. The chain couples TRBV5-3 to TRBJ2-7; 12 positions match TRBD2. TRBV5-3 is an ORF; its function is uncertain. Trimming cost V 1 base and J 4 bases; bases outside gene matches: 12. This CDR3 has 18 residues.

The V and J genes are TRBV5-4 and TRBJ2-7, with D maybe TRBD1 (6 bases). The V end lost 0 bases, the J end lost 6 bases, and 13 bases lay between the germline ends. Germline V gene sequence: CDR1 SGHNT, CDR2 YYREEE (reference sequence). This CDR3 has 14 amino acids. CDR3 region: CASSLASRGGEQYF. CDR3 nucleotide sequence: TGTGCCAGCAGCTTGGCCTCCAGGGGCGGCGAGCAGTACTTC.

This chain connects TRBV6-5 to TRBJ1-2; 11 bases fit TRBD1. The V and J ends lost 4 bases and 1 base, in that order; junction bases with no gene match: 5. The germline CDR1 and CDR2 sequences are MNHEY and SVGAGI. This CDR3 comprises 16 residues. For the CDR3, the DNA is TGTGCCAGCAGTTCGGGACAGGGGGGGAATAACTATGGCTACACCTTC. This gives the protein CASSSGQGGNNYGYTF.

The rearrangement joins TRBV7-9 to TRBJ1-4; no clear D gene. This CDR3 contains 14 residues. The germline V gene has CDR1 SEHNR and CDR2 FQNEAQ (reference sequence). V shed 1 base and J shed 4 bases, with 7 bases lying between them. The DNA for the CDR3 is TGTGCCAGCAGCTTAGGACGGGTTAATGAAAAACTGTTTTTT. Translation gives CASSLGRVNEKLFF.

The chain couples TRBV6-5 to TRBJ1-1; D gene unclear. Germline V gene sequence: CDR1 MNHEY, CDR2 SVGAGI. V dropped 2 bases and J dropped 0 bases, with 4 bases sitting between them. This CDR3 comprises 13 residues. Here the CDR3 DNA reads TGTGCCAGCAGTTACCAGTTGAACACTGAAGCTTTCTTT. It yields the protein CASSYQLNTEAFF.

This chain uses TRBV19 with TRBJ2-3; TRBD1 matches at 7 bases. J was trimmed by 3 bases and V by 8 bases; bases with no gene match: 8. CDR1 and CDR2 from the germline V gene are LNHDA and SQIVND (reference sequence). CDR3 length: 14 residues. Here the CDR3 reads CASEPGGITDTQYF. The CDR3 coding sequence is TGTGCCAGTGAACCAGGGGGAATTACAGATACGCAGTATTTT.

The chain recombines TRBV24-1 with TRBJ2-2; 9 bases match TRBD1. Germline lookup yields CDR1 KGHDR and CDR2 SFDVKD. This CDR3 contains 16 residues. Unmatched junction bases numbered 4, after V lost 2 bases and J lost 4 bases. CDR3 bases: TGTGCCACCAGTGATTCTCAGACAGGGGGCACCGGGGAGCTGTTTTTT. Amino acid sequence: CATSDSQTGGTGELFF.

The CDR3 coding sequence is TGTGCCAGCAGCCTGGGACAGGGGGTTGTCTATGGCTACACCTTC. This sequence encodes CASSLGQGVVYGYTF. The J gene is TRBJ1-2, the V gene TRBV3-1 (or the pseudogene TRBV3-2), with 11 nucleotides matching TRBD1. Per germline, CDR1 LGHDT and CDR2 YNNKEL (reference sequence). With 4 bases clipped from V and 4 bases from J, the junction kept 5 bases outside the gene matches. The CDR3 has 15 amino acids.

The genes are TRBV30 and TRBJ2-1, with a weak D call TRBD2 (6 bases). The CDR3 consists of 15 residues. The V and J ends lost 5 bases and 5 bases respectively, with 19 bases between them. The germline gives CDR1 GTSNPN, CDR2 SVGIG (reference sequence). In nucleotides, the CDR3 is TGTGCCTGGGAGATAAACGGGGGATACGACAATGAGCAGTTCTTC. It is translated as CAWEINGGYDNEQFF.

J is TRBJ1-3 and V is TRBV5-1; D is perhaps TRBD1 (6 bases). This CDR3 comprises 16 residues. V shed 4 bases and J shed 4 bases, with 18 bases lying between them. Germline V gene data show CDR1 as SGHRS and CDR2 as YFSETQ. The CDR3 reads CASSLQTTGSGNTIYF. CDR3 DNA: TGCGCCAGCAGCCTCCAGACGACAGGCTCCGGAAACACCATATATTTT.

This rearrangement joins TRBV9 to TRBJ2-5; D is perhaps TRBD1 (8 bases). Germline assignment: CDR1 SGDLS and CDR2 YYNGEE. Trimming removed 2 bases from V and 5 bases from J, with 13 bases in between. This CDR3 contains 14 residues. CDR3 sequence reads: CASSVGQGGETQYF. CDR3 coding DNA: TGTGCCAGCAGCGTCGGACAGGGAGGGGAGACCCAGTACTTC.

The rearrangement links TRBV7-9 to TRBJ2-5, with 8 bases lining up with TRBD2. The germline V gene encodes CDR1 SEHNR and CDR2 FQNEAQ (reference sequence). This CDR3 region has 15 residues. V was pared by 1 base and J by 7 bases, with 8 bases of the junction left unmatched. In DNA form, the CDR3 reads TGTGCCAGCAGCTTAGTGGGCGGGGGGTCGGCGACCCAGTACTTC. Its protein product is CASSLVGGGSATQYF. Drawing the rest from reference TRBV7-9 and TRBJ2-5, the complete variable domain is DTGVSQNPRHKITKRGQNVTFRCDPISEHNRLYWYRQTLGQGPEFLTYFQNEAQLEKSRLLSDRFSAERPKGSFSTLEIQRTEQGDSAMYLCASSLVGGGSATQYFGPGTRLLVL.

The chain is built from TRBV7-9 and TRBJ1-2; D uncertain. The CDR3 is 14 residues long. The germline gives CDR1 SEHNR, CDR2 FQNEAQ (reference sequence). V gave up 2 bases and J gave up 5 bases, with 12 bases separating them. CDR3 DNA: TGTGCCAGCAGCTTAAGCTCGATTCCTTATGGCTACACCTTC. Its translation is CASSLSSIPYGYTF. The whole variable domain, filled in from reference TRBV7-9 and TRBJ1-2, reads DTGVSQNPRHKITKRGQNVTFRCDPISEHNRLYWYRQTLGQGPEFLTYFQNEAQLEKSRLLSDRFSAERPKGSFSTLEIQRTEQGDSAMYLCASSLSSIPYGYTFGSGTRLTVV.

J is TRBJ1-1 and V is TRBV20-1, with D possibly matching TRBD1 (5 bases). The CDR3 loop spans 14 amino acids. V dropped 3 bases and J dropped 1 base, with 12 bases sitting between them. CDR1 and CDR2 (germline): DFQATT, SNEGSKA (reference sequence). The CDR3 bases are TGCAGTGCTAGTGGGGCAGGGCGGAACACTGAAGCTTTCTTT. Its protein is CSASGAGRNTEAFF.

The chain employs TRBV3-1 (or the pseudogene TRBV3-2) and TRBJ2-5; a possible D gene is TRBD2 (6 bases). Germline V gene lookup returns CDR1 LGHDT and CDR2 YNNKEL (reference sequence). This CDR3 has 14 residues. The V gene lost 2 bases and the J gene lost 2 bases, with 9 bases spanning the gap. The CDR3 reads CASSQSGGQETQYF. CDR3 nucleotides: TGTGCCAGCAGCCAATCCGGGGGTCAAGAGACCCAGTACTTC.

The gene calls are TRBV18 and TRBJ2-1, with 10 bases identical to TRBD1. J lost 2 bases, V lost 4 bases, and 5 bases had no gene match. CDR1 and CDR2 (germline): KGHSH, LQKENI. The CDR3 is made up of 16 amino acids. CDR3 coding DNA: TGTGCCAGCTCACGACGAGGGACAGGGGCCTACAATGAGCAGTTCTTC. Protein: CASSRRGTGAYNEQFF.

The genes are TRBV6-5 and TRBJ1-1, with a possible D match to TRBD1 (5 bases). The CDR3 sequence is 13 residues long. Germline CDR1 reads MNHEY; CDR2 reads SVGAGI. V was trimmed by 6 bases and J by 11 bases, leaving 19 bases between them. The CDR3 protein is CASSQTPGTIAFF. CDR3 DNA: TGTGCCAGCAGCCAAACCCCCGGGACTATTGCTTTCTTT.

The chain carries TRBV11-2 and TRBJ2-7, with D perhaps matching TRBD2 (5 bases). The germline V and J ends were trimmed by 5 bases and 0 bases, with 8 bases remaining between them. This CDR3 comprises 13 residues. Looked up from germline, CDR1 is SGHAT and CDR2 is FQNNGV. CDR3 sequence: CASSRTSSYEQYF. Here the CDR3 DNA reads TGTGCCAGCAGCAGGACTTCCTCCTACGAGCAGTACTTC.

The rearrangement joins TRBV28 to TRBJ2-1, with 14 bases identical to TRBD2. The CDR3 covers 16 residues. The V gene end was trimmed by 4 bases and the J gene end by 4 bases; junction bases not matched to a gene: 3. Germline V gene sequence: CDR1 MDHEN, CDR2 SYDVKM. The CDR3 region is CASSSGTSGGYNEQFF. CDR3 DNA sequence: TGTGCCAGCAGTTCCGGGACTAGCGGGGGTTACAATGAGCAGTTCTTC.

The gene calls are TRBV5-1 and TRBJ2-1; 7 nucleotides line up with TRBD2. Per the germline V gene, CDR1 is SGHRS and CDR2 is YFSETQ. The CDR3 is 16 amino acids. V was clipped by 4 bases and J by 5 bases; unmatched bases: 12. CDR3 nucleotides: TGCGCCAGCAGCCCCGAGGTCAGCGGGGCCCACAATGAGCAGTTCTTC. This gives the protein CASSPEVSGAHNEQFF. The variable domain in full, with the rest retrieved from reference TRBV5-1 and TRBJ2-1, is KAGVTQTPRYLIKTRGQQVTLSCSPISGHRSVSWYQQTPGQGLQFLFEYFSETQRNKGNFPGRFSGRQFSNSRSEMNVSTLELGDSALYLCASSPEVSGAHNEQFFGPGTRLTVL.

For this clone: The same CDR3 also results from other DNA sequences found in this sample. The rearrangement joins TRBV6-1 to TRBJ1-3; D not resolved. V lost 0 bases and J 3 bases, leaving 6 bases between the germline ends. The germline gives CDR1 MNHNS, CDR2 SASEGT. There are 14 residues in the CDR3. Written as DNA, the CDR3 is TGTGCCAGCAGTGAAGCGGGGAGTGGAAACACCATATATTTT. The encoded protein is CASSEAGSGNTIYF.

The CDR3 spells CASSQGTGRETQYF. CDR3 bases: TGCGCCAGCAGCCAAGGGACAGGACGGGAGACCCAGTACTTC. This chain links TRBV5-1 with TRBJ2-5; 8 nucleotides line up with TRBD1. The CDR3 has 14 residues. In germline, CDR1 is SGHRS, CDR2 YFSETQ. V gave up 4 bases and J gave up 5 bases; unmatched junction bases: 7.

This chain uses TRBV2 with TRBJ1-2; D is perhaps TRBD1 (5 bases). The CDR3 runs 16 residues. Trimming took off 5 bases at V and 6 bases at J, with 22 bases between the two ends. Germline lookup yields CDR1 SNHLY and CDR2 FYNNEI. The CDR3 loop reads CASSFEAGVLLHGYTF. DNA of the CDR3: TGTGCCAGCAGTTTTGAGGCGGGGGTGCTCCTTCATGGCTACACCTTC.

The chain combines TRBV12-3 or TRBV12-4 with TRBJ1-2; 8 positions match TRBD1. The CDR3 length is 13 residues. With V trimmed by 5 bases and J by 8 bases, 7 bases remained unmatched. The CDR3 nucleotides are TGTGCCAGCAGTACCCGACAGGGGCGAGGCTACACCTTC. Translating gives CASSTRQGRGYTF.

Written as DNA, the CDR3 is TGTGCCAGCAGTGAGCTCCGCGGGATCCCTCCAGATACGCAGTATTTT. Amino acids: CASSELRGIPPDTQYF. V and J are TRBV25-1 and TRBJ2-3; perhaps TRBD2 as D (6 bases). This CDR3 spans 16 amino acids. CDR1 MGHDK and CDR2 SYGVNS come from the germline V gene. V shed 3 bases and J shed 4 bases, with 17 bases lying between them.

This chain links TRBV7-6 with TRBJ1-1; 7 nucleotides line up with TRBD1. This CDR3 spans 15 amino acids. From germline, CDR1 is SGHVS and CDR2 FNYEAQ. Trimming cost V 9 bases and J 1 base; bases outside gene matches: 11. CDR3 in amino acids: CASRDSGTANTEAFF. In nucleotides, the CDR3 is TGTGCCAGTCGAGACTCCGGGACAGCGAACACTGAAGCTTTCTTT.

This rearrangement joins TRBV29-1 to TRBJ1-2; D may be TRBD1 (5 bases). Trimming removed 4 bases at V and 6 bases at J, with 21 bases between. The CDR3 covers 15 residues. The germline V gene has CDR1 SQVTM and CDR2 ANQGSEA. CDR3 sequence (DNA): TGCAGCGTTGCGTCTAACTTCGGGGACTCGAATGGCTACACCTTC. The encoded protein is CSVASNFGDSNGYTF.

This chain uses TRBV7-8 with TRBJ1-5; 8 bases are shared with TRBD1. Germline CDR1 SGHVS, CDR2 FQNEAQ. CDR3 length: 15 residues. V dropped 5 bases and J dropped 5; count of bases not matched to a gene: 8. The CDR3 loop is CASSIGTGPHQPQHF. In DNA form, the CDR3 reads TGTGCCAGCAGCATAGGGACAGGCCCCCATCAGCCCCAGCATTTT.

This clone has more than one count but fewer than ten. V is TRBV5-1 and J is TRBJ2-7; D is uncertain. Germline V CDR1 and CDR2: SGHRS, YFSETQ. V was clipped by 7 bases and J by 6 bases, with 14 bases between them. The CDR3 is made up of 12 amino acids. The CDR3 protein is CASRKPLSEQYF. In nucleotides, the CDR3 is TGCGCCAGCCGCAAACCTCTCAGCGAGCAGTACTTC.

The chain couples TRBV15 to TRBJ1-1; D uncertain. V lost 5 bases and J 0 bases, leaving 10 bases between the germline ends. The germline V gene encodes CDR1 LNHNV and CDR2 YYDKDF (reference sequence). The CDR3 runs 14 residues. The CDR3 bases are TGTGCCACCAGCGTCGGCGGCTTGAACACTGAAGCTTTCTTT. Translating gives CATSVGGLNTEAFF.

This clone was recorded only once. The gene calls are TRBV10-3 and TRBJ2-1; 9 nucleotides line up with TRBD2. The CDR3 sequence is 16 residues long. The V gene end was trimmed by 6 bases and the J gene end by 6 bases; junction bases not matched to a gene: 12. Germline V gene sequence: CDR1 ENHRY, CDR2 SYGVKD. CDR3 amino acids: CAISKLPGLASNEQFF. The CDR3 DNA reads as TGTGCCATCAGCAAACTACCGGGACTAGCTTCCAATGAGCAGTTCTTC.